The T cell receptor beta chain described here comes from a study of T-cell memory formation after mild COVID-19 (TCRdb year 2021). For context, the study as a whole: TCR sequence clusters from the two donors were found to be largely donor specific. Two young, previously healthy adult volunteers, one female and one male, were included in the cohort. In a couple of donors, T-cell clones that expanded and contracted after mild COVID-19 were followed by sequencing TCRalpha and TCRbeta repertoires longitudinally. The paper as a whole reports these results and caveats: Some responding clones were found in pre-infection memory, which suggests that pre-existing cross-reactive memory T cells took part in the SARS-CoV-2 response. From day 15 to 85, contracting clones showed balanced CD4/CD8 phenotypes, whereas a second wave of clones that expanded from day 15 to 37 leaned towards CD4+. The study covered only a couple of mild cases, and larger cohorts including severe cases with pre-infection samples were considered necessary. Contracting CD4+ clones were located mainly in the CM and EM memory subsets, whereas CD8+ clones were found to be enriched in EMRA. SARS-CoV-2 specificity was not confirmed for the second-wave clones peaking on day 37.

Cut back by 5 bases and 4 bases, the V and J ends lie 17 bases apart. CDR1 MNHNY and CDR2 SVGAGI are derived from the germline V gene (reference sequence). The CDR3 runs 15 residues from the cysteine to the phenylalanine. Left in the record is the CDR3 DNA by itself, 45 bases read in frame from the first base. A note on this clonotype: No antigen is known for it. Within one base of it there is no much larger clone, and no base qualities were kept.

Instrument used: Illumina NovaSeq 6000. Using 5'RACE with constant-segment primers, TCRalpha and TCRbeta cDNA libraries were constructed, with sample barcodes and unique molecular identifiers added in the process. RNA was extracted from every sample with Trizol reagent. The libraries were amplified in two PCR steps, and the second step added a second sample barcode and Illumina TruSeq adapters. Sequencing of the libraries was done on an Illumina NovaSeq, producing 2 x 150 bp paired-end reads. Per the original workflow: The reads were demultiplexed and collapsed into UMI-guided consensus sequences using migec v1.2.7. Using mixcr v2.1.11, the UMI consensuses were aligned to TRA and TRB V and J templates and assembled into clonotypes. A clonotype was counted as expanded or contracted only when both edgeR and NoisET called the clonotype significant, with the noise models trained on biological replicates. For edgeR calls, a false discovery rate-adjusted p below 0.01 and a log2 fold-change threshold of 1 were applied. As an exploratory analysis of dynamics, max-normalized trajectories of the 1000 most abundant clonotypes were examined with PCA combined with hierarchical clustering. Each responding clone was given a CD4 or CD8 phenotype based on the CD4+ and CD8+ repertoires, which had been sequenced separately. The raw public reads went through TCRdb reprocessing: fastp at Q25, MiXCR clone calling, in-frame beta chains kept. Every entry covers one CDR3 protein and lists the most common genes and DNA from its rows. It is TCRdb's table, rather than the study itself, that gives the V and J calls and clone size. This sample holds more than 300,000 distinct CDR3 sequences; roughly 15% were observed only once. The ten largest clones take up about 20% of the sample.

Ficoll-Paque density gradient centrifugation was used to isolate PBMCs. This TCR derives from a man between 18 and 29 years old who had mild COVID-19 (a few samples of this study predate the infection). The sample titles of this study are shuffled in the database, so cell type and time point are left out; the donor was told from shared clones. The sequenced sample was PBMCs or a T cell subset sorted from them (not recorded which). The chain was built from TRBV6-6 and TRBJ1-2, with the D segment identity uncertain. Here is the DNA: TGTGCCAGCAGTATGACACCGGCACCATCCTATGGCTACACCTTC. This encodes CASSMTPAPSYGYTF.